Below, 4 T cell receptor beta chains from the same sample are listed, as sequenced in a study of OX40 agonist ivuxolimab in advanced cancers. Assay: immunoSEQ multiplex PCR; the TCRdb copy retains only in-frame clones and omits some. Of 31,000 or so clones listed, about 83% are singletons. Sequencing was performed on CD4+ or CD8+ T cells sorted from blood, taken in a trial of the OX40 agonist ivuxolimab. Receptors originate from an adult with an advanced solid tumor such as melanoma, head and neck, liver or kidney cancer.

The chain couples TRBV6-5 to TRBJ1-1, with 11 bases matching TRBD1. The CDR3 runs to 14 residues. CDR1 MNHEY and CDR2 SVGAGI come from the germline V gene. The J segment lost 5 bases and the V segment lost 6 bases, leaving 5 bases of the junction unmatched. The CDR3 loop reads CASSRDRGFTEAFF. CDR3 sequence (DNA): TGTGCCAGCAGCCGGGACAGGGGGTTTACTGAAGCTTTCTTT.

This clone has only one observation. The chain employs TRBV10-3 and TRBJ2-1, with 11 nucleotides matching TRBD2. Germline lookup yields CDR1 ENHRY and CDR2 SYGVKD. The CDR3 has 16 residues. The V segment lost 4 bases and the J segment 10 bases; nucleotides outside the gene matches: 12. CDR3 region: CAISVPTSGGVREQFF. In nucleotides, the CDR3 is TGTGCCATCAGTGTACCTACTAGCGGGGGAGTGAGGGAGCAGTTCTTC.

V and J are TRBV7-8 and TRBJ2-7; D not certain. Trimming took 3 bases from V and 3 from J, leaving 9 bases between them. The CDR3 extends over 13 amino acids. CDR1 SGHVS and CDR2 FQNEAQ come from the germline V gene. The CDR3 nucleotides are TGTGCCAGCAGCTTCAGACTGGGCTACGAGCAGTACTTC. Its translation is CASSFRLGYEQYF.

V is TRBV5-4 and J is TRBJ1-5, with 8 bases matching TRBD1. Germline V gene data show CDR1 as SGHNT and CDR2 as YYREEE (reference sequence). There are 15 residues in the CDR3. J lost 6 bases, V lost 2 bases, and 7 bases had no gene match. The CDR3 bases are TGTGCCAGCAGCTTAGGGACAGGCGGTGGTCAGCCCCAGCATTTT. It is translated as CASSLGTGGGQPQHF.